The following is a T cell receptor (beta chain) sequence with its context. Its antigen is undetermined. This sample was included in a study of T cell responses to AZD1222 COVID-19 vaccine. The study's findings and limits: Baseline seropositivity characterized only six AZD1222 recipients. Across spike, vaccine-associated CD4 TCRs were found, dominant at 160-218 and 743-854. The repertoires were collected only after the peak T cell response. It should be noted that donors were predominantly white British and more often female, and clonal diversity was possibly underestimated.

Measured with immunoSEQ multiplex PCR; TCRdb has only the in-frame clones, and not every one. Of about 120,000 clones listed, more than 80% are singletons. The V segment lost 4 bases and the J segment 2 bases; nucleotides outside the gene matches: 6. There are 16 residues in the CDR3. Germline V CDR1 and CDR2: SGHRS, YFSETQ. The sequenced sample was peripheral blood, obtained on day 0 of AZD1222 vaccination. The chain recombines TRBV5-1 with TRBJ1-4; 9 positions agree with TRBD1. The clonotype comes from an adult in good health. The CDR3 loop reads CASSVGTGRTNEKLFF. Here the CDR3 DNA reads TGCGCCAGCAGCGTAGGGACAGGGAGGACTAATGAAAAACTGTTTTTT.